This is a list of T cell receptor beta chains from one sample in a study of blood T cell repertoires in COVID-19. Clones were sequenced by immunoSEQ multiplex PCR, and TCRdb holds only the in-frame ones, with some missing. The table includes approximately 250,000 clones, roughly 86% detected once. Specimen: peripheral blood. These receptors were obtained from a man aged 40-55 years with active or convalescent COVID-19. CDR3s include the opening cysteine and the closing phenylalanine or tryptophan. A D gene is named only where the DNA matches it firmly. The size field is filled for only some rows; it gives once, few, many or a size class.

j_call clone_size d_call v_call cdr3_aa cdr3_nt
TRBJ2-5 once - TRBV30 CAWSVVRVETQYF TGTGCCTGGAGTGTAGTGCGGGTGGAGACCCAGTACTTC
TRBJ2-5 - TRBD2 TRBV19 CASSFLLAGEEETQYF TGTGCCAGTAGTTTTTTGCTAGCGGGGGAGGAAGAGACCCAGTACTTC
TRBJ2-1 - TRBD1 TRBV15 CATSRMDRGSYNEQFF TGTGCCACCAGCAGAATGGACAGGGGTTCCTACAATGAGCAGTTCTTC
TRBJ2-1 - - TRBV12-3/TRBV12-4 CASSLIGNEQFF TGTGCCAGCAGTTTAATCGGCAATGAGCAGTTCTTC
TRBJ2-5 - - TRBV7-7 CATGDGIGETQYF TGTGCCACAGGGGACGGGATTGGGGAGACCCAGTACTTC
TRBJ1-1 - - TRBV7-5 CVRGLQGADTEAFF TGTGTCAGAGGACTACAGGGGGCCGACACTGAAGCTTTCTTT
TRBJ1-2 - - TRBV30 CAWSGGGNGYTF TGTGCCTGGAGTGGAGGGGGAAATGGCTACACCTTC
TRBJ2-2 - - TRBV5-5 CASSLTVISGIGPGELFF TGTGCCAGCAGCTTAACGGTTATTTCGGGGATCGGTCCCGGGGAGCTGTTTTTT
TRBJ2-3 - - TRBV9 CASSASQDTQYF TGTGCCAGCAGCGCTAGTCAGGATACGCAGTATTTT
TRBJ1-2 - TRBD1 TRBV27 CASGTTGDVGYTF TGTGCCAGCGGTACCACAGGGGACGTTGGCTACACCTTC
TRBJ2-5 - TRBD1 TRBV7-9 CASSGTGEETQYF TGTGCCAGCAGCGGGACAGGGGAAGAGACCCAGTACTTC
TRBJ2-5 - TRBD2 TRBV7-7 CASSANPGTTETQYF TGTGCCAGCAGCGCAAACCCCGGGACTACGGAGACCCAGTACTTC
TRBJ1-5 - - TRBV5-6 CASSLWGGLQHF TGTGCCAGCAGCTTGTGGGGGGGACTCCAGCATTTT
TRBJ1-3 few - TRBV7-9 CASSFGYSSGNTIYF TGTGCCAGCAGCTTTGGCTACAGCTCTGGAAACACCATATATTTT